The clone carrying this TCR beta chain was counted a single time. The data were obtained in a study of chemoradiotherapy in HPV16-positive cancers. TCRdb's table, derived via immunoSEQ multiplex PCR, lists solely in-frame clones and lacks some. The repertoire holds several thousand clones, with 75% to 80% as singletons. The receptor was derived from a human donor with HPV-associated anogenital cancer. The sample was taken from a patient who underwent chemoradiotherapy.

CDR3 sequence reads: CATDTSGAYNEQFF. CDR3 nucleotides: TGTGCCACCGACACTAGCGGCGCCTACAATGAGCAGTTCTTC. The chain has TRBV10-3 and TRBJ2-1, with 8 bases identical to TRBD2. J was trimmed by 2 bases and V by 10 bases; bases with no gene match: 7. This CDR3 is 14 amino acids long. Per the germline V gene, CDR1 is ENHRY and CDR2 is SYGVKD.